The TCR beta chain under discussion was sequenced for a study of PD-L1 blockade in urothelial cancer. At the level of the study: Bladder-origin urothelial cancer in males covered about 90% of the roughly 30 patients. Each blood sample yielded a median of about 130,000 T cells.

This clone was observed a single time. Its antigen is currently unknown. Sequencing used immunoSEQ multiplex PCR; TCRdb keeps in-frame clones, though not all of them. The sample shows roughly 63,000 clones, roughly 76% of them seen only once. General study points: Pretreatment TCR clonality in blood under the median foretold superior survival.

Time point given: pretreatment peripheral blood. CDR3 length: 18 residues. The source was PBMCs, collected around atezolizumab (anti-PD-L1) treatment. This clonotype was sampled from a man in his 70s with urothelial cancer. This sequence joins TRBV21-1 and TRBJ2-7; whether TRBD2, the table's D call, matches the DNA was not checked. TRBV21-1 is recorded as a pseudogene. The CDR3 DNA follows: TGTGCCAGCTGGGGTCCGGGACTAGCGGGCCTCAGGATTTACGAGCAGTACTTC. This gives the protein CASWGPGLAGLRIYEQYF.